Given below is one T cell receptor (beta chain) in context. What it recognizes is unknown. The patients, who ranged from 18 to 65 in age, presented with newly diagnosed hyperthyroidism lasting under 2 months. Diagnostic assessment was based on clinical symptoms, serum thyroxine and TRAb, thyroid ultrasound and orbital computed tomography. The sample comes from a study of T cells in Graves' hyperthyroidism and ophthalmopathy. Looking at the study overall: Upon initial diagnosis and before any treatment, peripheral blood was collected.

Amplified TCR beta CDR3 regions came from RNA transcripts. The HTBI primer set served for first-round RT-PCR of the TCR CDR3. A single record per CDR3 protein comes from TCRdb applying MiXCR to the multiplex PCR reads. The sample holds 250,000 to 300,000 distinct CDR3 sequences, 10% to 15% seen once. Findings and caveats of the study: Classification by a 13 V-J model distinguished ophthalmopathy from stable hyperthyroidism.

V lost 2 bases to trimming and J lost 7 bases, with 30 bases between them. The CDR3 totals 20 residues. CDR1 is MNHEY, CDR2 SMNVEV, per germline (reference sequence). The chain employs TRBV27 and TRBJ1-5; D is unresolved. The receptor was derived from a woman aged 25-40 years with Graves' hyperthyroidism that later progressed to Graves' ophthalmopathy. The sample taken for sequencing was blood. This CDR3 is CASSLTAWVGIHQQVQPQHF. The CDR3 nucleotides read TGTGCCAGCAGTTTAACAGCATGGGTTGGGATCCATCAGCAGGTCCAGCCCCAGCATTTT.